This T cell receptor beta chain was observed in a study of blood T cell repertoires in COVID-19. About the research overall: COVID-19 samples collected from the United States, Italy and Spain covered acute and convalescent phases. Sample material is recorded as cDNA or gDNA derived from T cells, B-cell-depleted T cells, or PBMCs.

Libraries were prepared by immunoSEQ multiplex PCR; TCRdb keeps only in-frame clonotypes and omits some of them. The sample lists approximately 150,000 clones, roughly 86% seen once, with just under 4% in the top ten. There are 13 residues in the CDR3. The trim removed 2 bases at V and 8 bases at J, leaving 3 bases unmatched. Germline V gives CDR1 LGHNA, CDR2 YNFKEQ. Sequenced sample: peripheral blood. The sequence was obtained from a woman in her sixties who had recovered from COVID-19. The gene calls are TRBV4-2 and TRBJ2-1, with 7 bases that match TRBD1. In DNA form, the CDR3 reads TGTGCCAGCAGCCAACCTCAGGGGGATGAGCAGTTCTTC. Amino acid sequence: CASSQPQGDEQFF.